Shown below are 25 T cell receptor beta chains from a single sample sequenced in a study of OX40 agonist ivuxolimab in advanced cancers. Only in-frame clones appear in the TCRdb table, and some are missing; sequencing was by immunoSEQ multiplex PCR. The sample holds around 63,000 clones, about 93% seen once. The material was CD4+ or CD8+ T cells sorted from blood, obtained in a trial of the OX40 agonist ivuxolimab. All receptors derive from an adult with an advanced solid tumor such as melanoma, head and neck, liver or kidney cancer.

In regard to this clone: Other DNA sequences within the sample encode an identical CDR3. The chain is built from TRBV19 and TRBJ2-1; D possibly matches TRBD1 or TRBD2 (5 bases each). Trimming pared 1 base from V and 0 bases from J, leaving 7 bases between. From germline, CDR1 is LNHDA and CDR2 SQIVND (reference sequence). This CDR3 spans 15 amino acids. CDR3: CASSIAGSSYNEQFF. Written as DNA, the CDR3 is TGTGCCAGTAGTATAGCAGGGAGCTCCTACAATGAGCAGTTCTTC.

The gene calls are TRBV5-4 and TRBJ2-7; tentatively, D is TRBD1 (6 bases). The germline V and J ends were trimmed by 0 bases and 5 bases, with 6 bases remaining between them. The germline gives CDR1 SGHNT, CDR2 YYREEE (reference sequence). The CDR3 spans 12 residues. The CDR3 DNA reads as TGTGCCAGCAGCTTGGGGACAGACGAGCAGTACTTC. Residues: CASSLGTDEQYF. The complete variable domain, with remaining parts taken from reference TRBV5-4 and TRBJ2-7, reads ETGVTQSPTHLIKTRGQQVTLRCSSQSGHNTVSWYQQALGQGPQFIFQYYREEENGRGNFPPRFSGLQFPNYSSELNVNALELDDSALYLCASSLGTDEQYFGPGTRLTVT.

V and J are TRBV30 and TRBJ2-3, with D possibly TRBD2 on 6 matching bases. This CDR3 comprises 14 residues. Germline CDR1 GTSNPN, CDR2 SVGIG (reference sequence). With 3 bases removed from V and 2 bases from J, the gap between germline ends came to 12 bases. Here the CDR3 reads CAWSSSGLTDTQYF. The DNA for the CDR3 is TGTGCCTGGAGCAGTAGCGGACTCACAGATACGCAGTATTTT.

V is TRBV27 and J is TRBJ2-7; a weak D match, TRBD1 (6 bases). This CDR3 comprises 17 residues. Trimming took off 6 bases at V and 3 bases at J, with 24 bases between the two ends. The germline gives CDR1 MNHEY, CDR2 SMNVEV (reference sequence). CDR3 residues: CASRQTPGTYGVYEQYF. CDR3 DNA sequence: TGTGCCAGCAGGCAAACGCCCGGGACATATGGCGTCTACGAGCAGTACTTC.

The chain carries TRBV7-2 and TRBJ2-5; perhaps D is TRBD1 or TRBD2 (5 bases each). Trimming removed 5 bases at V and 2 bases at J, with 21 bases between. CDR1 is SGHTA, CDR2 FQGNSA, per germline. This CDR3 has 17 residues. The CDR3: CASSSSGALRGQETQYF. CDR3 nucleotides: TGTGCCAGCAGCAGCTCCGGGGCCCTGCGAGGGCAAGAGACCCAGTACTTC.

This chain connects TRBV6-6 to TRBJ2-7; weak D call: TRBD1 (5 bases). CDR1 and CDR2 from the germline V gene are MNHNY and SVGAGI (reference sequence). Trimming shortened V by 8 bases and J by 2 bases, and 10 bases separated the two germline ends. The CDR3 extends over 12 amino acids. The CDR3 spells CASADSAYEQYF. CDR3 nucleotide sequence: TGTGCCAGCGCCGACAGTGCCTACGAGCAGTACTTC.

This chain links TRBV27 with TRBJ2-7; 10 bases match TRBD1. J lost 5 bases, V lost 5 bases, and 6 bases had no gene match. The CDR3 loop spans 14 amino acids. Germline-derived CDR1 and CDR2 are MNHEY and SMNVEV (reference sequence). The CDR3 DNA sequence: TGTGCCAGCAGTCCAGAGACAGGGGGCAACGAGCAGTACTTC. This sequence encodes CASSPETGGNEQYF.

The chain uses TRBV28 and TRBJ2-7, with D possibly matching TRBD2 (7 bases). The CDR3 has 15 amino acids. CDR1 and CDR2 from the germline V gene are MDHEN and SYDVKM. Trimming left V 7 bases short and J 4 bases short, with 20 bases between. The CDR3 sequence is CASTNSGGPIYEQYF. The CDR3 DNA is TGTGCCAGCACAAATTCCGGGGGGCCTATTTACGAGCAGTACTTC.

The V and J genes are TRBV29-1 and TRBJ1-1; no firm D call. Germline V CDR1 and CDR2: SQVTM, ANQGSEA. Trimming took off 7 bases at V and 0 bases at J, with 9 bases between the two ends. The CDR3 is 12 residues long. This CDR3 reads CSAETMNTEAFF. The CDR3 DNA sequence: TGCAGCGCTGAGACCATGAACACTGAAGCTTTCTTT.

In this sample, this clone is medium-sized. The genes are TRBV18 and TRBJ1-4; tentative D call: TRBD1 (5 bases). The CDR3 runs 13 residues. V was clipped by 4 bases and J by 4 bases, with 7 bases between them. The V gene's germline CDR1 is KGHSH and CDR2 LQKENI. This CDR3 reads CASSLGGNEKLFF. The CDR3, as DNA: TGTGCCAGCTCACTTGGGGGTAATGAAAAACTGTTTTTT.

This chain uses TRBV28 with TRBJ2-7; TRBD2 agrees at 9 bases. The V gene's germline CDR1 is MDHEN and CDR2 SYDVKM. V lost 4 bases to trimming and J lost 2 bases; unmatched junction nucleotides: 9. This CDR3 has 16 amino acids. The CDR3 DNA reads as TGTGCCAGCAGTTCCGATGTCTCTAGCGGGGCCTACGAGCAGTACTTC. Its protein product is CASSSDVSSGAYEQYF.

The V and J genes are TRBV5-6 and TRBJ2-7; 9 nucleotides agree with TRBD2. The CDR3 has 15 residues. Looked up from germline, CDR1 is SGHDT and CDR2 is YYEEEE. V shed 5 bases and J 5 bases; nucleotides not matched to a gene: 11. The DNA for the CDR3 is TGTGCCAGCAGTTTCTTAGGCGGGAGGGTCGACGAGCAGTACTTC. It yields the protein CASSFLGGRVDEQYF.

The chain is built from TRBV11-2 and TRBJ2-7; no firm D call. This CDR3 has 16 amino acids. Trimming pared 3 bases from V and 7 bases from J, leaving 22 bases between. Germline values: CDR1 SGHAT, CDR2 FQNNGV. CDR3 nucleotide sequence: TGTGCCAGCAGCTTTTCATTCGTGGGTACCGCGAGGGAGCAGTACTTC. Translating gives CASSFSFVGTAREQYF.

The rearrangement uses TRBV6-1 and TRBJ2-5, with 13 bases matching TRBD2. With 5 bases clipped from V and 5 bases from J, the junction kept 5 bases outside the gene matches. This CDR3 comprises 15 residues. The germline gives CDR1 MNHNS, CDR2 SASEGT. The CDR3 region has the DNA TGTGCCAGCAGTTTGGGACTAGCGGGACGTGAGACCCAGTACTTC. It translates to CASSLGLAGRETQYF.

The chain recombines TRBV6-4 with TRBJ2-7; D is possibly TRBD2 (5 bases). This CDR3 has 13 residues. Germline V lookup: CDR1 MRHNA, CDR2 SNTAGT. V shed 7 bases and J shed 4 bases, with 14 bases lying between them. This chain's CDR3 is CASMPGFWYEQYF. CDR3 coding DNA: TGTGCCAGCATGCCGGGATTTTGGTACGAGCAGTACTTC.

The chain employs TRBV19 and TRBJ2-7, with D perhaps TRBD1 (6 bases). CDR1 and CDR2 (germline): LNHDA, SQIVND (reference sequence). V was clipped by 7 bases and J by 0 bases, with 7 bases between them. The CDR3 loop spans 12 amino acids. The CDR3 nucleotides read TGTGCCAGTAAGGGGGACTCCTACGAGCAGTACTTC. It codes for CASKGDSYEQYF. Combining the CDR3 with reference TRBV19 and TRBJ2-7 gives the whole variable domain DGGITQSPKYLFRKEGQNVTLSCEQNLNHDAMYWYRQDPGQGLRLIYYSQIVNDFQKGDIAEGYSVSREKKESFPLTVTSAQKNPTAFYLCASKGDSYEQYFGPGTRLTVT.

The chain combines TRBV28 with TRBJ2-1; 9 bases map to TRBD2. V dropped 4 bases and J dropped 3; count of bases not matched to a gene: 4. This CDR3 comprises 15 residues. The germline gives CDR1 MDHEN, CDR2 SYDVKM. CDR3 amino acids: CASSSEAGGYNEQFF. The CDR3, as DNA: TGTGCCAGCAGTTCGGAAGCGGGAGGCTACAATGAGCAGTTCTTC. The whole variable domain, remainder taken from reference TRBV28 and TRBJ2-1, is DVKVTQSSRYLVKRTGEKVFLECVQDMDHENMFWYRQDPGLGLRLIYFSYDVKMKEKGDIPEGYSVSREKKERFSLILESASTNQTSMYLCASSSEAGGYNEQFFGPGTRLTVL.

Here the CDR3 DNA reads TGTGCCAGCAGTTTAAGGGGCGGAAATCAGCCCCAGCATTTT. Residues: CASSLRGGNQPQHF. The V gene is TRBV28, the J gene TRBJ1-5; D is possibly TRBD1 (5 bases). Germline CDR1 and CDR2: MDHEN and SYDVKM. The CDR3 contains 14 residues. V lost 2 bases to trimming and J lost 4 bases, with 9 bases between them.

The chain combines TRBV5-6 with TRBJ2-7; D ambiguous. CDR3 length: 14 residues. V lost 0 bases and J lost 4, with 11 bases in between. Germline V gene lookup returns CDR1 SGHDT and CDR2 YYEEEE. This CDR3 is CASSLGFTDYEQYF. The CDR3 DNA reads TGTGCCAGCAGCTTGGGGTTTACTGATTACGAGCAGTACTTC.

This clone was seen a few times. The chain employs TRBV5-6 and TRBJ1-1; no clear D gene. The CDR3 has 15 residues. V lost 3 bases and J 3 bases, leaving 15 bases between the germline ends. From germline, CDR1 is SGHDT and CDR2 YYEEEE. For the CDR3, the DNA is TGTGCCAGCAGCTGGGTCCGCGAGATATACACTGAAGCTTTCTTT. This gives the protein CASSWVREIYTEAFF.

This chain connects TRBV28 to TRBJ1-2; D ambiguous. Trimming removed 11 bases at V and 0 bases at J, with 10 bases between. The CDR3 sequence is 12 residues long. From germline, CDR1 is MDHEN and CDR2 SYDVKM. CDR3 coding DNA: TGTGCCGGTGGGTTCCCTAACTATGGCTACACCTTC. Protein sequence: CAGGFPNYGYTF.

The genes are TRBV7-2 and TRBJ2-7, with a weak D call TRBD1 (6 bases). CDR3 length equals 15 residues. V gave up 1 base and J gave up 4 bases, with 14 bases separating them. From germline, CDR1 is SGHTA and CDR2 FQGNSA. CDR3 loop: CASSLVAGVDYEQYF. CDR3 nucleotide sequence: TGTGCCAGCAGCTTAGTGGCAGGGGTGGATTACGAGCAGTACTTC.

The DNA for the CDR3 is TGTGCCAGCAGTTACTCCCCCGGACAGGGAGGTGGCTACACCTTC. It codes for CASSYSPGQGGGYTF. The chain is built from TRBV6-6 and TRBJ1-2; 8 positions agree with TRBD1. After removal of 0 bases from V and 7 bases from J, the junction contained 7 bases not matched to a gene. Germline lookup yields CDR1 MNHNY and CDR2 SVGAGI (reference sequence). This CDR3 has 15 amino acids.

This chain links TRBV29-1 with TRBJ2-7; D not resolved. The CDR3 has 14 amino acids. Trimming shortened V by 2 bases and J by 4 bases, and 15 bases separated the two germline ends. Germline loops: CDR1 SQVTM, CDR2 ANQGSEA. CDR3 DNA sequence: TGCAGCGTTGAATCATCCTCCCGAGAGTACGAGCAGTACTTC. Its translation: CSVESSSREYEQYF.

The rearrangement uses TRBV2 and TRBJ1-5, with 8 bases matching TRBD1. Looked up from germline, CDR1 is SNHLY and CDR2 is FYNNEI. Unmatched junction bases numbered 1, after V lost 4 bases and J lost 2 bases. The CDR3 runs to 14 residues. For the CDR3, the DNA is TGTGCCAGCAGTGGGGGACAGGGCAATCAGCCCCAGCATTTT. Its protein is CASSGGQGNQPQHF. The whole variable domain, filled in from reference TRBV2 and TRBJ1-5, reads EPEVTQTPSHQVTQMGQEVILRCVPISNHLYFYWYRQILGQKVEFLVSFYNNEISEKSEIFDDQFSVERPDGSNFTLKIRSTKLEDSAMYFCASSGGQGNQPQHFGDGTRLSIL.